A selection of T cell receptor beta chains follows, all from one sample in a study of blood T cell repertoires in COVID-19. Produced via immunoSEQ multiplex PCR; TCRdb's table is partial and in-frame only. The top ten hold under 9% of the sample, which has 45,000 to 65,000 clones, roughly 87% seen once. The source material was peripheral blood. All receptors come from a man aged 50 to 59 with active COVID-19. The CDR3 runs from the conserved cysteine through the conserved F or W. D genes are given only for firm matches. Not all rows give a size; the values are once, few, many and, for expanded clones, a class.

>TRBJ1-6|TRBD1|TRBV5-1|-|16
TGCGCCAGCAGCCCGGGACAGGGGCCCTATAATTCACCCCTCCACTTT
CASSPGQGPYNSPLHF
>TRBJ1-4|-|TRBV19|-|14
TGTGCCAGTAGTGACAGGTATCCTCCGGAAAAACTGTTTTTT
CASSDRYPPEKLFF
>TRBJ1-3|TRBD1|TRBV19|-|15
TGTGCCAGTAGGGGACAGCCGCACTCTGGAAACACCATATATTTT
CASRGQPHSGNTIYF
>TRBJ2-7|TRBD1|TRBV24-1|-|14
TGTGCCACCAGTGACCCGGGACAGGGGTTACCGCAGTACTTC
CATSDPGQGLPQYF
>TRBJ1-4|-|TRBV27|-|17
TGTGCCAGCAGTGGTTATCAGGGCCGAACAACTAATGAAAAACTGTTTTTT
CASSGYQGRTTNEKLFF
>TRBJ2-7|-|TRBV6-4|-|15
TGTGCCAGCACCGAGGGGGTACAGGGTACCTACGAGCAGTACTTC
CASTEGVQGTYEQYF
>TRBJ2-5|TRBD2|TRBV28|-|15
TGTGCCAGCAGTTTTCCCAGCGGGGGACAAGAGACCCAGTACTTC
CASSFPSGGQETQYF
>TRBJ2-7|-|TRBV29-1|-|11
TGCAGCGTTTCGAGCTCCTACGAGCAGTACTTC
CSVSSSYEQYF
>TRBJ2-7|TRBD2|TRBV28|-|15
TGTGCCAGCAGTTCTCCCTCTAGCGGGATCTACGAGCAGTACTTC
CASSSPSSGIYEQYF
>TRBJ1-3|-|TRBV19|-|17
TGTGCCAGTAGTGCTTTAAACCGGGGTCGCTCTGGAAACACCATATATTTT
CASSALNRGRSGNTIYF
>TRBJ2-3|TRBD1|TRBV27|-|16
TGTGCCAGCATTCCAAATGACAGGGGACGCCCAGATACGCAGTATTTT
CASIPNDRGRPDTQYF
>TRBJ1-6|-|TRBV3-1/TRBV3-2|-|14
TGTGCCAGCAGCCCCCCGGGGGGGCTTTCACCCCTCCACTTT
CASSPPGGLSPLHF
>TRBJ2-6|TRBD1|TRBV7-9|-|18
TGTGCCAGCAGCCTGAGGGGACAGGGGGCGGCTGGGGCCAACGTCCTGACTTTC
CASSLRGQGAAGANVLTF
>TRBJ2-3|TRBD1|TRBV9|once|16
TGTGCCAGCAGCGTAAACCCACAGGGGAGCGGAGATACGCAGTATTTT
CASSVNPQGSGDTQYF
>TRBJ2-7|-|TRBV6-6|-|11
TGTGCCAGCGCCGAGGATCGCGAGCAGTACTTC
CASAEDREQYF
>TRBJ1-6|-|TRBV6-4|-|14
TGTGCCAGCAGTGCGGCAGGGGACAATTCACCCCTCCACTTT
CASSAAGDNSPLHF
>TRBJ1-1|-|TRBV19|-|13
TGTGCCAGTAGTATGGTACGCGGTTTCGGAGCTTTCTTT
CASSMVRGFGAFF
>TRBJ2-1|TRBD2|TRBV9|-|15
TGTGCCAGCAGCGTAGCTAGCGGGACGGGCAATGAGCAGTTCTTC
CASSVASGTGNEQFF
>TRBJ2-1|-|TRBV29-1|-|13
TGCAGCGCCACAGGGAGCTCCTACAATGAGCAGTTCTTC
CSATGSSYNEQFF
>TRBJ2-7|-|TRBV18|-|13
TGTGCCAGCTCACCACTGAAACAGTACGAGCAGTACTTC
CASSPLKQYEQYF
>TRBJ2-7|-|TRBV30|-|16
TGTGCCTGGAGTGTACGCGGCCGACAGGCATCCCACGAGCAGTACTTC
CAWSVRGRQASHEQYF
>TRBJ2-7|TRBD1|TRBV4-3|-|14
TGCGCCAGCAGCCAAGGGACAGGAGACTACGAGCAGTACTTC
CASSQGTGDYEQYF
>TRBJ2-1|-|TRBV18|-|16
TGTGCCAGCTCACCACCGGAGGGCTTCTCCTACAATGAGCAGTTCTTC
CASSPPEGFSYNEQFF
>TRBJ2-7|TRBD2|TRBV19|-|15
TGTGCCAGTAGTATGGGGACTAGCGGAATTTACGAGCAGTACTTC
CASSMGTSGIYEQYF
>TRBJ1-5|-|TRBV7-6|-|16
TGTGCCAGCAGCTTAGATCGTGCGGAACTCAATCAGCCCCAGCATTTT
CASSLDRAELNQPQHF
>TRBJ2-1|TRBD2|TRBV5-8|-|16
TGTGCCAGCAGCCCCACTCTAGCGGGGGGGCCCTATGAGCAGTTCTTC
CASSPTLAGGPYEQFF
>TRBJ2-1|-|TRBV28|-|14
TGTGCCAGCAGTTCCGCAGGGTCGAAGAATGAGCAGTTCTTC
CASSSAGSKNEQFF
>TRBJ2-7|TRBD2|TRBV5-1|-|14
TGCGCCAGCAGCCTCGGGACTAGCGGTTACGAGCAGTACTTC
CASSLGTSGYEQYF
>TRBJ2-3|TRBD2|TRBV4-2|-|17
TGTGCCAGCAGCCCCAGGCCTAGCGGGGTGAATGCAGATACGCAGTATTTT
CASSPRPSGVNADTQYF
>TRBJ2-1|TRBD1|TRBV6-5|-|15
TGTGCCAGCACGATCGGGACAGCTTCCTACAATGAGCAGTTCTTC
CASTIGTASYNEQFF
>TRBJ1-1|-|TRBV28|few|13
TGTGCCAGCAGGCAGAGGGGGGGCACTGAAGCTTTCTTT
CASRQRGGTEAFF
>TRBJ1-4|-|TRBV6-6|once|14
TGTGCCAGCAGTTACGGGGGGGCCGGTGAAAAACTGTTTTTT
CASSYGGAGEKLFF
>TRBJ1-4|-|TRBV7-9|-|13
TGTGCCAGCAGCTTCAGGTCTCGCGAAAAACTGTTTTTT
CASSFRSREKLFF
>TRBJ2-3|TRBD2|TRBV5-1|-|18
TGCGCCAGCAGCTTGAACACCCCCCTCGCGGGAGTGATAGATACGCAGTATTTT
CASSLNTPLAGVIDTQYF
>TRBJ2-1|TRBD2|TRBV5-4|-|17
TGTGCCAGCAGCACCAGGACTAGCGGGAGAGGGGCCAATGAGCAGTTCTTC
CASSTRTSGRGANEQFF
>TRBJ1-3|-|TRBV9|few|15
TGTGCCAGCAGCCCCCTCGTGGGGGCCGGAAACACCATATATTTT
CASSPLVGAGNTIYF
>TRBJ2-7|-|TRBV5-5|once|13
TGTGCCAGCGGGCCAGGGGATGCCTACGAGCAGTACTTC
CASGPGDAYEQYF
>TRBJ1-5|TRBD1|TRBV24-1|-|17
TGTGCCACCAGTGAGAAAGGGACAGACCTTAGCAATCAGCCCCAGCATTTT
CATSEKGTDLSNQPQHF
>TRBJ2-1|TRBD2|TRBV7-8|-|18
TGTGCCAGCAGCTTAAAGGCTAGCGGGAGGTGGACCTACAATGAGCAGTTCTTC
CASSLKASGRWTYNEQFF
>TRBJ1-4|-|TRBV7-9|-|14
TGTGCCAGCAGCTTAGCCGTCACCCGGTTGGAACTGTTTTTT
CASSLAVTRLELFF
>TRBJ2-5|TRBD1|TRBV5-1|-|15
TGCGCCAGCAGCTTCGGGACAGGGGGCCAAGAGACCCAGTACTTC
CASSFGTGGQETQYF
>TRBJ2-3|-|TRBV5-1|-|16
TGCGCCAGCAGCTTGGCCTCTCGGGTGGGCACAGATACGCAGTATTTT
CASSLASRVGTDTQYF